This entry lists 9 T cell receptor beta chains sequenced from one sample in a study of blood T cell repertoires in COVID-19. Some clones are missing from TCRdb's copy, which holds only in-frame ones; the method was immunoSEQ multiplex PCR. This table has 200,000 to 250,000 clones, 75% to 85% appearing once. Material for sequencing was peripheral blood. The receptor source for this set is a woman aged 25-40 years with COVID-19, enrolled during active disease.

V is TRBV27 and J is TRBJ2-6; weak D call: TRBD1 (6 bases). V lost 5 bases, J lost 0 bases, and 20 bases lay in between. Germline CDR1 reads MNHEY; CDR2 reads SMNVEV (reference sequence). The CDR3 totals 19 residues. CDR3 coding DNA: TGTGCCAGCAGTCGGACCCCGGGACATCGGAGCTCTGGGGCCAACGTCCTGACTTTC. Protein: CASSRTPGHRSSGANVLTF.

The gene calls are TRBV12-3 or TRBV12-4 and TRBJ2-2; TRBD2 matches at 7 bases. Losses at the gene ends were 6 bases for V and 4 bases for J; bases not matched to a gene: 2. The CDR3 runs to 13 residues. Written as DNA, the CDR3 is TGTGCCAGCAGGCGGGAGACCACCGGGGAGCTGTTTTTT. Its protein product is CASRRETTGELFF.

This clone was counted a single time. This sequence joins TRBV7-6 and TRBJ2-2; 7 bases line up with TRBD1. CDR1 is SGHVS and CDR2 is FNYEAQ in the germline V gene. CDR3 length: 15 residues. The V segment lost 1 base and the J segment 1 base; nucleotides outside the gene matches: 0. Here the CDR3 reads CASSLGTGNTGELFF. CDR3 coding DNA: TGTGCCAGCAGCTTAGGGACAGGGAACACCGGGGAGCTGTTTTTT. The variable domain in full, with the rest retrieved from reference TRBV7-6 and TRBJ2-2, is GAGVSQSPRYKVTKRGQDVALRCDPISGHVSLYWYRQALGQGPEFLTYFNYEAQQDKSGLPNDRFSAERPEGSISTLTIQRTEQRDSAMYRCASSLGTGNTGELFFGEGSRLTVL.

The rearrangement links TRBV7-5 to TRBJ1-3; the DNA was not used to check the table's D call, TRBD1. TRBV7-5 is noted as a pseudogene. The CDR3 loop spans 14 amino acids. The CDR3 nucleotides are TGTGTCAGAAGCTTATCCAACTCTGGAAACACCATATATTTT. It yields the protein CVRSLSNSGNTIYF.

The CDR3 region is CASSMGAKSEQFF. The CDR3 DNA is TGTGCCAGTAGTATGGGAGCGAAGAGTGAGCAGTTCTTC. This chain connects TRBV19 to TRBJ2-1; a possible D gene is TRBD2 (5 bases). Germline V gene lookup returns CDR1 LNHDA and CDR2 SQIVND (reference sequence). V was trimmed by 3 bases and J by 9 bases, leaving 12 bases between them. The CDR3 covers 13 residues. Combining the CDR3 with reference TRBV19 and TRBJ2-1 gives the whole variable domain DGGITQSPKYLFRKEGQNVTLSCEQNLNHDAMYWYRQDPGQGLRLIYYSQIVNDFQKGDIAEGYSVSREKKESFPLTVTSAQKNPTAFYLCASSMGAKSEQFFGPGTRLTVL.

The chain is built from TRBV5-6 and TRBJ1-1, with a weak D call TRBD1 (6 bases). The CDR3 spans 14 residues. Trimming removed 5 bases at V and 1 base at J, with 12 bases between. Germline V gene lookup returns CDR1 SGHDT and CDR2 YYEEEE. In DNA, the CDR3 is TGTGCCAGCAGTGAGGACAGATCGAACACTGAAGCTTTCTTT. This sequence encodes CASSEDRSNTEAFF.

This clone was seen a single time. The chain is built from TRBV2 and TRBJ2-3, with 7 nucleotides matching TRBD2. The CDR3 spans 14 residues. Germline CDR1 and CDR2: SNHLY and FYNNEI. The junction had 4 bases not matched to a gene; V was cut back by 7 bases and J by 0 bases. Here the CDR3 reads CASKREGSTDTQYF. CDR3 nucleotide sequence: TGTGCCAGCAAGAGGGAGGGTAGCACAGATACGCAGTATTTT.

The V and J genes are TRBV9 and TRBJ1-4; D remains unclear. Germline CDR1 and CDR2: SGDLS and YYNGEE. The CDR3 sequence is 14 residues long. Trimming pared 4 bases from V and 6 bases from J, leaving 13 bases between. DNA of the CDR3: TGTGCCAGCAGCTGGACCGAGGGTGATGAAAAACTGTTTTTT. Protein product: CASSWTEGDEKLFF.

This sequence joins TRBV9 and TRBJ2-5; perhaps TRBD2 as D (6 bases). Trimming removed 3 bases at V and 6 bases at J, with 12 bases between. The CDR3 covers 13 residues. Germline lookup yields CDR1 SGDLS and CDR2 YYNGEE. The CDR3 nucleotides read TGTGCCAGCAGCGCCGGGAGCCCCAAGACCCAGTACTTC. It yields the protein CASSAGSPKTQYF.